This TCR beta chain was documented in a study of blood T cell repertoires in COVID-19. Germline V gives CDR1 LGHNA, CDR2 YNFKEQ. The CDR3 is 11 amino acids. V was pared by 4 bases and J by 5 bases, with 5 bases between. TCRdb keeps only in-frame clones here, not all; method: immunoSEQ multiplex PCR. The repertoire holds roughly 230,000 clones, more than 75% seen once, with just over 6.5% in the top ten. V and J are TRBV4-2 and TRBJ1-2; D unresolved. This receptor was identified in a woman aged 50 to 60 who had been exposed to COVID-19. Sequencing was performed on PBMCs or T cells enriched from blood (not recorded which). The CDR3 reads CASSRAYGYTF. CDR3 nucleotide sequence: TGTGCCAGCAGCCGGGCTTATGGCTACACCTTC.